This T cell receptor (beta chain) was sequenced during a study of T cells expressing NK-cell markers. The overall study: It was sorted CD3+CD56+NKG2C+, CD3+CD56+NKG2C- and CD3+CD56-NKG2C+ T cells that supplied the TCR beta repertoires. One of eight sequenced donors was HCMV-seronegative; the other seven were seropositive. General study points: Also leading the CD3+CD56-NKG2C+ fraction in a few donors were these clonotypes.

From the 5' RACE reads, TCRdb lists one entry per CDR3 protein and no DNA. This sample contains approximately 150,000 distinct CDR3 sequences. CDR1 and CDR2 (germline): WSHSY, SAAADI. The CDR3 sequence is 12 residues long. As for this clonotype: Its matching antigen is unknown.

The source of this sequence is a woman aged 18-70 years in good health. The rearrangement joins TRBV10-2 to TRBJ1-1. Material: blood T cells: a sorted CD56 or NKG2C T cell subset, CD4+ or CD8+ T cells, or bulk PBMC T cells (not recorded which). CDR3 sequence: CASSDGEGKAFF.